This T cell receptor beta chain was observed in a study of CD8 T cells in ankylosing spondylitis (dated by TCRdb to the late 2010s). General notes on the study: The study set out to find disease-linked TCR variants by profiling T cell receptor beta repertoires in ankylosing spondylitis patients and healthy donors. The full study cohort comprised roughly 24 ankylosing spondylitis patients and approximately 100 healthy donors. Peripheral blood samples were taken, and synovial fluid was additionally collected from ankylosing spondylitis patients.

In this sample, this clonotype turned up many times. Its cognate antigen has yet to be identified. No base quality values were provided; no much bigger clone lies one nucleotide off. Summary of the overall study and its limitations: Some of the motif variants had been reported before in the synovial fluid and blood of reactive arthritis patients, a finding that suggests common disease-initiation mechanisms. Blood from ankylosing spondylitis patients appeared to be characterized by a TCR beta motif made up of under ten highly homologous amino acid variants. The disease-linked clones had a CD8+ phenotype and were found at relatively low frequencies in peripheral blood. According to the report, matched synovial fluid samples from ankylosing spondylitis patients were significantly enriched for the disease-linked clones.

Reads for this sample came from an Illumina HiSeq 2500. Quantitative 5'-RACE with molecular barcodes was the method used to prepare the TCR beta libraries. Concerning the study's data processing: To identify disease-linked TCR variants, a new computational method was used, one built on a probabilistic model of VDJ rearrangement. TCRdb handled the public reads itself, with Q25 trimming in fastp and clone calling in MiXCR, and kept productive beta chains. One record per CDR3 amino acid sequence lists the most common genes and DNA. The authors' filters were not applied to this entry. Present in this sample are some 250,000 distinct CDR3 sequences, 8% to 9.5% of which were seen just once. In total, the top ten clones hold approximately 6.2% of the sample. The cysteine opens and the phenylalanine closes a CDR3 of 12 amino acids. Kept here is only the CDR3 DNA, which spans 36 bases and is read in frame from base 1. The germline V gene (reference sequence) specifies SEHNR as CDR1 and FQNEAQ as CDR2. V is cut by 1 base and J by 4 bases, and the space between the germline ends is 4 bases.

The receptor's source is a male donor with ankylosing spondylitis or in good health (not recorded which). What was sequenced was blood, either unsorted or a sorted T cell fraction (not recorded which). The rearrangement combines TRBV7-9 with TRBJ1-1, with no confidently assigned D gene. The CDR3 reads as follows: CASSLGFTEAFF. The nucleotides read TGTGCCAGCAGCTTAGGTTTCACTGAAGCTTTCTTT.